This T cell receptor (beta chain) came from a study of blood T cell repertoires in COVID-19. As for the study in general: PBMCs, B-cell-depleted T cells, or T cells were the source of the cDNA or gDNA that made up the material.

Only in-frame clones appear in the TCRdb table, and some are missing; sequencing was by immunoSEQ multiplex PCR. The profile shows fewer than 200,000 clones, under 80% of them singletons. The CDR3 sequence is 16 residues long. Germline V gives CDR1 MNHEY, CDR2 SMNVEV (reference sequence). The V gene end was trimmed by 5 bases and the J gene end by 10 bases; junction bases not matched to a gene: 11. The chain employs TRBV27 and TRBJ2-1; 13 bases align to TRBD2. The sequenced sample was peripheral blood. The origin of this receptor is an elderly woman with acute or convalescent COVID-19. CDR3 residues: CASSPGTSGTPTEQFF. DNA for the CDR3: TGTGCCAGCAGTCCCGGGACTAGCGGGACCCCCACCGAGCAGTTCTTC.